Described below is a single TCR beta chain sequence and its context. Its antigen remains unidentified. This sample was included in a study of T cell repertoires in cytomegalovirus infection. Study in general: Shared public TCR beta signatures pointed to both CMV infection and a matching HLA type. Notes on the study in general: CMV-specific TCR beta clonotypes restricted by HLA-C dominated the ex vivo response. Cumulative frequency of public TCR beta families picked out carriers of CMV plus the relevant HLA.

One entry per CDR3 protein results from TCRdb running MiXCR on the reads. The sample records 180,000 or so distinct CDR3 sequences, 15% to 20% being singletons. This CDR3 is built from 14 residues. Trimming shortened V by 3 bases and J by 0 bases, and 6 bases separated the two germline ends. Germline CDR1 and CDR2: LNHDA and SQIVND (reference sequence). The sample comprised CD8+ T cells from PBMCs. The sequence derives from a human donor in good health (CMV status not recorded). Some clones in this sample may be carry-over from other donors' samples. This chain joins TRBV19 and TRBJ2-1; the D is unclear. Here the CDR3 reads CASSITVSYNEQFF. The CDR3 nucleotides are TGTGCCAGTAGTATCACAGTCTCCTACAATGAGCAGTTCTTC.